This TCR beta chain was captured in a study of T cells in Graves' hyperthyroidism and ophthalmopathy (dated by TCRdb to 2018 to 2020). In the study overall: Peripheral blood samples were taken at the time of initial diagnosis, prior to any treatment. A discovery cohort of fewer than 110 patients, 43 with Graves' ophthalmopathy and about 58 with stable Graves' hyperthyroidism, was used to find distinguishing TCR V-J signatures. For training and testing, the 100 or so patients in the discovery cohort were randomly divided in a 7:3 ratio. According to the paper, TCR Vbeta CDR3 sequencing was carried out on 135 peripheral blood samples, which came from under 50 ophthalmopathy, about 75 hyperthyroidism and roughly 17 progressor patients. Thyroid tissue and blood T-cell repertoires from about six Graves' hyperthyroidism patients were also compared in the study. Prospective prediction of ophthalmopathy was tested in an independent validation cohort of 18 to 20 hyperthyroidism patients and approximately 17 patients who later progressed to ophthalmopathy. After sampling, hyperthyroidism patients received methimazole starting at 30 mg daily, and ophthalmopathy patients received high-dose intravenous methylprednisolone. Findings and caveats that apply to the study as a whole: Blood samples also contained most of the expanded thyroid clonotypes (frequency above 0.001), which suggests that blood repertoires may reflect thyroid immune responses. In cross-validation, a model built on a 13 V-J signature told ophthalmopathy apart from stable hyperthyroidism with 85% to 90% sensitivity and 81% to 82% specificity, and in testing the same model reached 80%/75%. In validation, the model predicted progression to ophthalmopathy with approximately 71% sensitivity and approximately 74% specificity, a median of 6.5 months before onset. Sample size was not statistically predetermined, and investigators were not blinded to group allocation.

V is clipped by 5 bases and J by 0 bases, and the sequence between their germline boundaries is 14 bases long. CDR1 and CDR2, looked up from the germline V gene (reference sequence), are MNHEY and SMNVEV. The CDR3 numbers 15 residues from cysteine through phenylalanine. Of all the DNA, just the CDR3 is kept, 45 bases in frame from base 1. Worth noting for this clonotype: Which antigen it targets is not known. Per-base quality was not reported, and no clone a single base away is much larger than it.

TCR beta CDR3 regions were amplified from RNA transcripts. The TCR CDR3 was subjected to a first round of RT-PCR using the HTBI primer set and the Qiagen OneStep RT-PCR kit. A second multiplex PCR round built the libraries, followed by size selection and purification. Sequencing of the libraries was done on an Illumina HiSeq2000 using paired-end 100 bp reads. On the authors' methods: SOAPnuke was used to process the raw data, throwing out any read that contained adapters or uncalled bases, had a mean Phred below 15, or lacked an exact constant-primer or identifier match. High-quality paired reads were merged using COPE v1.2.5, and each unique nucleotide sequence was defined as a clonotype. Clonotypes were aligned to IMGT TRBV, TRBD and TRBJ reference segments using MiTCR v1.1. The analysis was restricted to V-J combinations with a frequency above 0.0001, which together covered about 99% of the repertoires. The TCS score was defined as F50 (clonal expansion) divided by E x V (chaos), with BLOSUM62-based TCRdist calculated between CDR3 peptides within each V-J. Welch's t-statistics and random forest reduced 500 to 550 V-J features to about 13, which were used in a naive Bayes classifier (R e1071). The public sequencing data were trimmed at Q25 with fastp and processed into clonotypes with MiXCR by TCRdb, which kept only in-frame beta chains. A single entry per CDR3 protein holds the most common genes and DNA from its merged rows. What appears here as the V and J calls and clone size reflects TCRdb's work, not the paper's. This sample lists under 750,000 distinct CDR3 sequences; around 19% were detected once. Of the sample, over 15% falls within the top ten clones.

Hyperthyroidism patients were aged 18 to 65 years and newly diagnosed, with disease duration of less than 2 months. The study excluded patients with uncontrolled infections, other autoimmune diseases, pregnancy or lactation. Diagnoses were based on clinical symptoms, serum thyroxine and TRAb, thyroid ultrasound and orbital computed tomography. Blood from progressor patients was collected at the time of first diagnosis with hyperthyroidism, before any ophthalmopathy symptoms had appeared. PBMCs were separated from roughly 9.3 ml of fresh peripheral blood using Ficoll-Paque density gradient centrifugation. Patients classed as progressors first received a Graves' hyperthyroidism diagnosis and then went on to develop ophthalmopathy during follow-up. Total RNA was extracted with Trizol reagent, and quality was checked on an Agilent 2100 Bioanalyzer.

Specimen: blood. Here the chain combines TRBV27 and TRBJ2-7; no D gene call is confident. The receptor comes from a woman aged 50 to 60 with Graves' hyperthyroidism that later progressed to Graves' ophthalmopathy. The sequenced DNA is TGTGCCAGCAGTCCCCTGGCCCCAAGCTCCTACGAGCAGTACTTC. Its coded protein is CASSPLAPSSYEQYF.